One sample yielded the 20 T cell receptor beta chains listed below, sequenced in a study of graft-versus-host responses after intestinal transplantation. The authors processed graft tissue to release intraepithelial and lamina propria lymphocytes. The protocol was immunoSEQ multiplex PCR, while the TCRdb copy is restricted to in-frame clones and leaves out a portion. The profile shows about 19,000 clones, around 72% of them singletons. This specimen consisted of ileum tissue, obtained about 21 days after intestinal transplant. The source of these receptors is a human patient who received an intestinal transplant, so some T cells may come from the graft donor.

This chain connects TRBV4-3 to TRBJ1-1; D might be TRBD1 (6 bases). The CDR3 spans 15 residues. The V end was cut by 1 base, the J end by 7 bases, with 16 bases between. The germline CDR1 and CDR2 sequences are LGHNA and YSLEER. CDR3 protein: CASSQGQVWSGEAFF. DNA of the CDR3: TGCGCCAGCAGCCAAGGACAGGTCTGGTCTGGTGAAGCTTTCTTT.

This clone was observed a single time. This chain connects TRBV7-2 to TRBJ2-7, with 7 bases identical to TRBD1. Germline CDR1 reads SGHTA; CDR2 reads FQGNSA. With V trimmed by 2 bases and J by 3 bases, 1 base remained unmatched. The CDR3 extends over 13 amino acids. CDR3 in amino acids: CASSLSGGYEQYF. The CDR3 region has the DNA TGTGCCAGCAGCTTATCAGGGGGCTACGAGCAGTACTTC.

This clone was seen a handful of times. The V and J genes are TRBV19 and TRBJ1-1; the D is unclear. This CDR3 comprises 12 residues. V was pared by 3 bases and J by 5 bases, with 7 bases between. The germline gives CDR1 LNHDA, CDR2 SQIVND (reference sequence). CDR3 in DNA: TGTGCCAGTAGTATGGGCTGGACTGAAGCTTTCTTT. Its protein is CASSMGWTEAFF.

The CDR3, as DNA: TGTGCCAGCAGCTTGGTTTATGCTAGCGGGGGGTACGAGCAGTACTTC. As protein: CASSLVYASGGYEQYF. This chain connects TRBV11-3 to TRBJ2-7; 11 bases are shared with TRBD2. In germline, CDR1 is SGHNT, CDR2 YENEEA. The V gene end was trimmed by 3 bases and the J gene end by 4 bases; junction bases not matched to a gene: 8. The length of the CDR3 is 16 residues.

CDR3 loop: CASSLYNEQFF. The CDR3 DNA reads TGTGCCAGTAGTCTATACAATGAGCAGTTCTTC. J is TRBJ2-1 and V is TRBV19; no clear D gene. The V gene lost 5 bases and the J gene lost 4 bases, with 3 bases spanning the gap. CDR3 length: 11 residues. The V gene's germline CDR1 is LNHDA and CDR2 SQIVND (reference sequence).

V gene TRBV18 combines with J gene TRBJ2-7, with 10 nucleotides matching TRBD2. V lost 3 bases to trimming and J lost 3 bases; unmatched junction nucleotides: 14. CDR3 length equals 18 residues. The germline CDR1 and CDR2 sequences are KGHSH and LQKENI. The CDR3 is CASSPLRASGRHVYEQYF. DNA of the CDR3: TGTGCCAGCTCACCCCTGAGGGCTAGCGGGAGACATGTCTACGAGCAGTACTTC.

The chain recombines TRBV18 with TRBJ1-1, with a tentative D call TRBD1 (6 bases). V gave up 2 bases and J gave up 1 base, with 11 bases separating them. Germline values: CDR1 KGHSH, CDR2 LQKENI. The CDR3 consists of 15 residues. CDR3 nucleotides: TGTGCCAGCTCACCAGCCACAGGGCCGAACACTGAAGCTTTCTTT. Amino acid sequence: CASSPATGPNTEAFF.

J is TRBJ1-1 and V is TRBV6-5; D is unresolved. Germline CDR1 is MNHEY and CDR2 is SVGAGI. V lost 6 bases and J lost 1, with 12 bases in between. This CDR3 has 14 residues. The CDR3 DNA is TGTGCCAGCAGAATCGGGGTGGCGAACACTGAAGCTTTCTTT. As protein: CASRIGVANTEAFF.

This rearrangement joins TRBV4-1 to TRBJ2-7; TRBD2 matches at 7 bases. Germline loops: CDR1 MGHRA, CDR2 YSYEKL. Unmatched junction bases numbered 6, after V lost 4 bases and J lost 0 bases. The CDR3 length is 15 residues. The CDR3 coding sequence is TGCGCCAGCAGCCCTAGCGGAGGGAGCTCCTACGAGCAGTACTTC. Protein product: CASSPSGGSSYEQYF.

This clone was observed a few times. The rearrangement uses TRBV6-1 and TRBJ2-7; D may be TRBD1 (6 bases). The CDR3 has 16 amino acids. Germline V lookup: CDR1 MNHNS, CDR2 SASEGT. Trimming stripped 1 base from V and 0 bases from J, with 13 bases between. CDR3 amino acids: CASSEEPTGFSYEQYF. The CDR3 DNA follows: TGTGCCAGCAGTGAAGAGCCTACAGGGTTCTCCTACGAGCAGTACTTC.

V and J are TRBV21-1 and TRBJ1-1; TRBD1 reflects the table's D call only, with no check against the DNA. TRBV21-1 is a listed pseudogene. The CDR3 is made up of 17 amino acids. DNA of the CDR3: TGTGCCAGCAGAAAGGAGCCTCGGACAGCGGAAAACACTGAAGCTTTCTTT. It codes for CASRKEPRTAENTEAFF.

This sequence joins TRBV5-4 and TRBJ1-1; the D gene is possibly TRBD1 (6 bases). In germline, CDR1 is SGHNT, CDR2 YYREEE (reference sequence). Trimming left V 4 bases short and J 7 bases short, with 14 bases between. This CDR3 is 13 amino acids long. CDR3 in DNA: TGTGCCAGCAGCCTGGGGGGGCCCAATGAAGCTTTCTTT. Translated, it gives CASSLGGPNEAFF.

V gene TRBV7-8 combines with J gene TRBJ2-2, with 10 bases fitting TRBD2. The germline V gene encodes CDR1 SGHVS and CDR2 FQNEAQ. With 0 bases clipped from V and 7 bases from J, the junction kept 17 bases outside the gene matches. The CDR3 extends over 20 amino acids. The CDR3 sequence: CASSLALIVSGRARVGELFF. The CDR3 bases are TGTGCCAGCAGCTTAGCCTTGATCGTCAGCGGGAGGGCCAGGGTCGGGGAGCTGTTTTTT.

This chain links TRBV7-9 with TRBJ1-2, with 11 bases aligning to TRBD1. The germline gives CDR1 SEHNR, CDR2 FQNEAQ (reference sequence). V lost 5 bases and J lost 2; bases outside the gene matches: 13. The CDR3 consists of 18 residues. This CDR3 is CASSMLRIGTGGNYGYTF. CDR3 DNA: TGTGCCAGCAGCATGCTACGCATTGGGACAGGGGGGAACTATGGCTACACCTTC.

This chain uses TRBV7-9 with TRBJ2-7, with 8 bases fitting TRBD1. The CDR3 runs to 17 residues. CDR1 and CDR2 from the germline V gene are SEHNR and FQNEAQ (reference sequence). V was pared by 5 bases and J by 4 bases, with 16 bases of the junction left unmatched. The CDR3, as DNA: TGTGCCAGCAGCCCCGACAGGGGTGCAGTTGGGACTTACGAGCAGTACTTC. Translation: CASSPDRGAVGTYEQYF.

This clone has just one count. DNA for the CDR3: TGCAGCGTTGACCTCGGGGGGTGGGACGAGCAGTACTTC. It encodes CSVDLGGWDEQYF. This chain uses TRBV29-1 with TRBJ2-7; 7 bases fit TRBD2. There are 13 residues in the CDR3. Trimming cost V 3 bases and J 5 bases; bases outside gene matches: 7. CDR1 is SQVTM and CDR2 is ANQGSEA in the germline V gene.

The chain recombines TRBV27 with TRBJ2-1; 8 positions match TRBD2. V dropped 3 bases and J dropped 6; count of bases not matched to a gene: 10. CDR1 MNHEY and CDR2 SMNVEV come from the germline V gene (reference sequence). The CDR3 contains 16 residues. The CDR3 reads CASSFSYQAGANEQFF. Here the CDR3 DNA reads TGTGCCAGCAGTTTTTCATATCAAGCGGGAGCCAATGAGCAGTTCTTC.

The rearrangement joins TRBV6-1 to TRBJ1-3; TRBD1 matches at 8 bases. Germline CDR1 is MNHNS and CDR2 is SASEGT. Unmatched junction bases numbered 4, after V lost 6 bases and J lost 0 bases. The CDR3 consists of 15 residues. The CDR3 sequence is CASSQDRGSGNTIYF. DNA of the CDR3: TGTGCCAGCAGCCAAGACAGGGGCTCTGGAAACACCATATATTTT.

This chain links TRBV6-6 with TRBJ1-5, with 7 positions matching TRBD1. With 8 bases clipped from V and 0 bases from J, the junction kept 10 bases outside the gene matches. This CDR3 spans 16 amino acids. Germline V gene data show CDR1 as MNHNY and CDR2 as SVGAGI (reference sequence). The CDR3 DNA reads TGTGCCAGCCTGCTCTCCTACAGGGGTAGCAATCAGCCCCAGCATTTT. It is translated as CASLLSYRGSNQPQHF.

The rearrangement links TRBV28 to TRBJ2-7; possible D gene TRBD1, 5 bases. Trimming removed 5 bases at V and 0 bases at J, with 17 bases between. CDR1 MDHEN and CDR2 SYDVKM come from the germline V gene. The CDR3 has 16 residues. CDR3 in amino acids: CASSLPLQGDSYEQYF. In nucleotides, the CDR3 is TGTGCCAGCAGTCTCCCCCTTCAGGGCGACTCCTACGAGCAGTACTTC.